The present entry profiles one TCR beta chain with its context. The germline gives CDR1 MDHEN, CDR2 SYDVKM. The CDR3 spans 19 residues. V shed 4 bases, J shed 7 bases, and the junction held 16 bases outside the gene matches. TCRdb used MiXCR to reprocess the RT-PCR reads, holding one entry per CDR3 protein. The sample lists hundreds of thousands of distinct CDR3 sequences, more than 13% occurring once. V usage is TRBV28 and J usage is TRBJ1-6; 10 bases match TRBD1. The TCR originated in a female donor in good health, serving as a healthy control. Sequencing input: memory CD4+ T cells from blood. The CDR3 nucleotides read TGTGCCAGCAGTTCAACCTTCACCCCCGGGACAGGGGTAAATTCACCCCTCCACTTT. Translating it yields CASSSTFTPGTGVNSPLHF.